Below, 28 T cell receptor beta chains from the same sample are listed, as sequenced in a study of regulatory T cells in long-lasting Graves disease (dated by TCRdb to 2020 to 2023). The time point label of this sample denotes: newly diagnosed GD, antithyroid drugs for less than 3 months. RNA was extracted from PBMCs in TRIzol for both TCR sequencing and RNA sequencing. Receptors were amplified or captured by multiplex PCR. Sequencing took place on an Illumina HiSeq 4000. CDR3 regions were amplified by Arm-PCR with iRepertoire HTBI primers to construct TCR beta libraries. The public reads were run again by TCRdb, first through fastp at Q25 and then through MiXCR, and only productive beta chains were kept. Every distinct CDR3 protein forms one entry, paired with its most common genes and DNA. Present in this sample are more than 400,000 distinct CDR3 sequences, around 15% of which were seen just once. Together, the top ten hold 9% to 15% of the sample.

A further study also used this sample, focusing on T cells in Graves' hyperthyroidism and ophthalmopathy.

Here the sequenced sample was peripheral blood mononuclear cells (PBMCs), taken at new diagnosis, from a patient treated with antithyroid drugs. The receptors were gathered from a man aged 35 to 55 with Graves disease. Donor details come from another sample of the same person, matched by shared clones.

This clonotype has at least ten counts. The chain links TRBV11-2 to TRBJ1-2; 9 nucleotides agree with TRBD1. V lost 3 bases to trimming and J lost 5 bases; unmatched junction nucleotides: 4. The CDR3 runs to 14 residues. Germline V gene data show CDR1 as SGHAT and CDR2 as FQNNGV. The CDR3 nucleotides are TGTGCCAGCAGCTTCTCCGGGACAGGGTATGGCTACACCTTC. This encodes CASSFSGTGYGYTF.

This clonotype was picked up a small number of times. The V gene is TRBV6-2 or TRBV6-3, the J gene TRBJ2-5; 11 bases match TRBD2. Germline CDR1 MNHEY, CDR2 SVGEGT. V was clipped by 7 bases and J by 3 bases; unmatched bases: 7. The CDR3 length is 15 residues. This CDR3 reads CASNPSGRQKETQYF. CDR3 DNA sequence: TGTGCCAGCAATCCTAGCGGGAGGCAGAAAGAGACCCAGTACTTC.

This clonotype has at least ten counts. The chain employs TRBV7-9 and TRBJ2-7, with TRBD2 as a possible D gene (7 bases). The V gene lost 5 bases and the J gene lost 2 bases, with 22 bases spanning the gap. Germline-derived CDR1 and CDR2 are SEHNR and FQNEAQ (reference sequence). The CDR3 loop spans 17 amino acids. The chain's CDR3 is CASSQSRRGGSPYEQYF. The CDR3, as DNA: TGTGCCAGCAGCCAGTCCCGGAGGGGGGGGTCTCCCTACGAGCAGTACTTC.

This clonotype has ten or more counts. V usage is TRBV3-1 and J usage is TRBJ1-1, with D perhaps matching TRBD1 (6 bases). Germline V gives CDR1 LGHDT, CDR2 YNNKEL (reference sequence). With 1 base removed from V and 5 bases from J, the gap between germline ends came to 11 bases. The CDR3 is 14 residues long. The CDR3 DNA sequence: TGTGCCAGCAGCCAAGGGGGGCTGGGGACTGAAGCTTTCTTT. This codes for CASSQGGLGTEAFF.

This chain uses TRBV6-1 with TRBJ2-1; D call uncertain. Trimming took off 8 bases at V and 10 bases at J, with 21 bases between the two ends. Germline CDR1 reads MNHNS; CDR2 reads SASEGT. This CDR3 has 14 residues. CDR3 bases: TGTGCCAGCGGTCCCTCCGCGGTTACAAAGGAGCAGTTCTTC. It encodes CASGPSAVTKEQFF.

This clonotype appeared many times. J is TRBJ2-7 and V is TRBV6-2 or TRBV6-3, with 7 bases matching TRBD1. The CDR3 is made up of 14 amino acids. V dropped 7 bases and J dropped 2; count of bases not matched to a gene: 8. Germline CDR1 is MNHEY and CDR2 is SVGEGT. The CDR3 sequence is CASTSTGATYEQYF. The CDR3, as DNA: TGTGCCAGCACCTCAACAGGGGCCACCTACGAGCAGTACTTC.

The sample holds one count of this clonotype. The V gene is TRBV18, the J gene TRBJ1-6, with D possibly TRBD1 on 5 matching bases. The CDR3 extends over 15 amino acids. CDR1 is KGHSH, CDR2 LQKENI, per germline. Trimming removed 3 bases at V and 5 bases at J, with 11 bases between. CDR3 DNA: TGTGCCAGCTCACCTCCGCGGACAAATAATTCACCCCTCCACTTT. Its protein product is CASSPPRTNNSPLHF.

The table lists this clonotype with a few counts. V and J are TRBV6-1 and TRBJ1-1; TRBD1 might be the D (5 bases). The CDR3 is 19 amino acids. Germline lookup yields CDR1 MNHNS and CDR2 SASEGT. V was clipped by 3 bases and J by 2 bases, with 25 bases between them. The CDR3 here is CASSENIQTIVGDNTEAFF. Written as DNA, the CDR3 is TGTGCCAGCAGTGAGAATATTCAGACGATTGTGGGGGATAACACTGAAGCTTTCTTT.

This clonotype was observed a few times. The V and J genes are TRBV28 and TRBJ2-1, with D uncertain. CDR1 and CDR2 from the germline V gene are MDHEN and SYDVKM. This CDR3 comprises 12 residues. V was cut by 5 bases and J by 9 bases, with 11 bases left in between. In DNA form, the CDR3 reads TGTGCCAGCAGTGCCGTAGTCGGTGAGCAGTTCTTC. Protein sequence: CASSAVVGEQFF.

This clonotype was recorded at least ten times. The chain carries TRBV12-3 or TRBV12-4 and TRBJ2-7; 9 nucleotides line up with TRBD1. The CDR3 runs 14 residues. V shed 3 bases and J 4 bases; nucleotides not matched to a gene: 4. The CDR3 loop is CASSLGTGIYEQYF. The CDR3 DNA is TGTGCCAGCAGTTTGGGGACAGGGATTTACGAGCAGTACTTC.

This clonotype has more than one count but fewer than ten. The V call is TRBV20-1, the J call TRBJ2-1; D possibly matches TRBD1 or TRBD2 (5 bases each). CDR3 length: 15 residues. In germline, CDR1 is DFQATT, CDR2 SNEGSKA (reference sequence). Trimming pared 0 bases from V and 6 bases from J, leaving 15 bases between. CDR3 sequence reads: CSARDRLGTVNEQFF. DNA of the CDR3: TGCAGTGCTAGAGATCGGCTAGGGACCGTCAATGAGCAGTTCTTC.

The chain recombines TRBV6-1 with TRBJ2-2; unclear D gene. The V gene's germline CDR1 is MNHNS and CDR2 SASEGT. The V end lost 3 bases, the J end lost 6 bases, and 8 bases lay between the germline ends. The CDR3 length is 13 residues. The DNA for the CDR3 is TGTGCCAGCAGTGAGCGCGTCGCCGGGGAGCTGTTTTTT. This gives the protein CASSERVAGELFF.

This clonotype was detected many times. The CDR3 nucleotides read TGCAGTGCTGCGAAACAGGGGGCAGATACGCAGTATTTT. Translated, it gives CSAAKQGADTQYF. The chain combines TRBV20-1 with TRBJ2-3; TRBD1 aligns across 8 bases. Germline V lookup: CDR1 DFQATT, CDR2 SNEGSKA (reference sequence). Trimming at V came to 5 bases and at J to 4 bases, leaving 5 bases not matched to a gene. The CDR3 loop spans 13 amino acids.

The rearrangement links TRBV12-5 to TRBJ1-4, with TRBD1 matching over 9 bases. This CDR3 contains 18 residues. Germline values: CDR1 LGHNT, CDR2 FRNRAP. The junction had 10 bases not matched to a gene; V was cut back by 5 bases and J by 0 bases. CDR3 bases: TGTGCTAGTGGTGCTCGCCGGGACAGGGATTCAACTAATGAAAAACTGTTTTTT. Protein product: CASGARRDRDSTNEKLFF.

This clonotype showed up many times. The chain carries TRBV28 and TRBJ2-3, with no clear D. The V end was cut by 3 bases, the J end by 3 bases, with 16 bases between. This CDR3 comprises 16 residues. The germline V gene encodes CDR1 MDHEN and CDR2 SYDVKM. As DNA, the CDR3 is TGTGCCAGCAGTTTTAGGCGGTGGGGAAGAACAGATACGCAGTATTTT. This gives the protein CASSFRRWGRTDTQYF.

This chain joins TRBV29-1 and TRBJ2-3, with 7 bases lining up with TRBD1. CDR3 length equals 12 residues. V lost 6 bases and J lost 5; bases outside the gene matches: 5. Per the germline V gene, CDR1 is SQVTM and CDR2 is ANQGSEA. The CDR3 loop reads CSVPTGEDTQYF. The CDR3 DNA is TGCAGCGTGCCCACAGGGGAAGATACGCAGTATTTT.

Note on this clonotype: Possible read error: a much larger clone is one base away. The J gene is TRBJ1-2, the V gene TRBV2; no firm D call. The germline V gene encodes CDR1 SNHLY and CDR2 FYNNEI. Trimming stripped 11 bases from V and 3 bases from J, with 16 bases between. The CDR3 loop spans 13 amino acids. In DNA form, the CDR3 reads TGTGCCGGCACCCAGGACCGGTACTATGGCTACACCTTC. It specifies CAGTQDRYYGYTF. The complete variable domain, with remaining parts taken from reference TRBV2 and TRBJ1-2, reads EPEVTQTPSHQVTQMGQEVILRCVPISNHLYFYWYRQILGQKVEFLVSFYNNEISEKSEIFDDQFSVERPDGSNFTLKIRSTKLEDSAMYFCAGTQDRYYGYTFGSGTRLTVV.

This clonotype came up many times. The chain uses TRBV24-1 and TRBJ2-7, with 8 positions matching TRBD2. Trimming at V came to 3 bases and at J to 6 bases, leaving 9 bases not matched to a gene. This CDR3 spans 15 amino acids. Germline V gene data show CDR1 as KGHDR and CDR2 as SFDVKD. The CDR3 nucleotides read TGTGCCACCAGTGATCCAGGGATAGCGGGACCCGAGCAGTACTTC. Protein: CATSDPGIAGPEQYF.

There are many counts of this clonotype. The chain recombines TRBV7-9 with TRBJ2-3; D gene uncertain. The CDR3 contains 14 residues. Germline CDR1 and CDR2: SEHNR and FQNEAQ (reference sequence). V lost 1 base, J lost 0 bases, and 5 bases lay in between. The CDR3 DNA follows: TGTGCCAGCAGCTTAGAACTCAGCACAGATACGCAGTATTTT. Encoded protein: CASSLELSTDTQYF.

The chain recombines TRBV28 with TRBJ1-6; 8 bases are shared with TRBD1. CDR3 length: 14 amino acids. CDR1 MDHEN and CDR2 SYDVKM come from the germline V gene. Trimming cost V 4 bases and J 9 bases; bases outside gene matches: 5. The CDR3 DNA is TGTGCCAGCAGTTCGACAGGGGCATTTTCACCCCTCCACTTT. It codes for CASSSTGAFSPLHF.

The CDR3 DNA follows: TGCGCCAGCAGCTTAACTAGCGGGAGGACAGAGACCCAGTACTTC. Encoded protein: CASSLTSGRTETQYF. The chain recombines TRBV5-1 with TRBJ2-5, with 12 bases that match TRBD2. CDR1 is SGHRS and CDR2 is YFSETQ in the germline V gene. Trimming at V came to 2 bases and at J to 4 bases, leaving 3 bases not matched to a gene. CDR3 length: 15 residues.

The chain links TRBV6-2 or TRBV6-3 to TRBJ1-5; tentative D call: TRBD1 (6 bases). The length of the CDR3 is 14 residues. V lost 4 bases, J lost 6 bases, and 13 bases lay in between. Germline V CDR1 and CDR2: MNHEY, SVGEGT. The CDR3 region is CASSFRGHSQPQHF. The CDR3, as DNA: TGTGCCAGCAGTTTCCGGGGGCACAGTCAGCCCCAGCATTTT.

The rearrangement joins TRBV27 to TRBJ2-7; the D gene is possibly TRBD1 (8 bases). Per the germline V gene, CDR1 is MNHEY and CDR2 is SMNVEV (reference sequence). V gave up 4 bases and J gave up 7 bases, with 20 bases separating them. The CDR3 extends over 15 amino acids. CDR3 amino acids: CASSSDREGTREQYF. Here the CDR3 DNA reads TGTGCCAGCAGTTCGGACAGGGAGGGAACTAGAGAGCAGTACTTC.

This clonotype was counted many times. The chain combines TRBV5-6 with TRBJ1-1; no clear D. Germline V CDR1 and CDR2: SGHDT, YYEEEE. The CDR3 runs to 11 residues. The V end was cut by 0 bases, the J end by 7 bases, with 4 bases between. CDR3 loop: CASSLGVEAFF. CDR3 coding DNA: TGTGCCAGCAGCTTGGGGGTTGAAGCTTTCTTT.

The chain links TRBV11-3 to TRBJ1-1; D is undetermined. Germline CDR1 reads SGHNT; CDR2 reads YENEEA. V lost 0 bases and J lost 9, with 17 bases in between. This CDR3 spans 15 amino acids. The CDR3 coding sequence is TGTGCCAGCAGCTTAGAGGGTTTGATCTGGAAACAAGCTTTCTTT. Translation: CASSLEGLIWKQAFF.

This clonotype was seen many times. The chain recombines TRBV5-1 with TRBJ2-1; TRBD1 is a possible D gene (5 bases). The CDR3 loop spans 15 amino acids. CDR1 SGHRS and CDR2 YFSETQ come from the germline V gene. V was trimmed by 2 bases and J by 3 bases, leaving 12 bases between them. The DNA for the CDR3 is TGCGCCAGCAGCTTCGGTCAGGGCTTCTACAATGAGCAGTTCTTC. This translates into CASSFGQGFYNEQFF.

Here the CDR3 DNA reads TGTGCCAGCAGCCGACGACTAGCGGGAGGGCCCTACAATGAGCAGTTCTTC. Amino acid sequence: CASSRRLAGGPYNEQFF. The V call is TRBV14, the J call TRBJ2-1, with 14 nucleotides matching TRBD2. The CDR3 totals 17 residues. V lost 4 bases and J lost 2; bases outside the gene matches: 4. In germline, CDR1 is SGHDN, CDR2 FVKESK.

This clonotype has at least ten counts. V usage is TRBV28 and J usage is TRBJ2-7; D is unresolved. The length of the CDR3 is 12 residues. Germline CDR1 is MDHEN and CDR2 is SYDVKM. Trimming took off 7 bases at V and 3 bases at J, with 10 bases between the two ends. The CDR3 region is CASNGQVYEQYF. CDR3 nucleotides: TGTGCCAGCAACGGCCAGGTCTACGAGCAGTACTTC.